This TCR beta chain was sequenced during a study of CD4 and CD8 cells across lung adenocarcinoma regions. The ends lost 8 bases at V and 9 bases at J; junction bases unmatched: 17. Germline V CDR1 and CDR2: MNHNS, SASEGT. The CDR3 extends over 16 amino acids. Samples came from patients with localized non-small cell lung adenocarcinoma. TCRdb re-analysed the PCR reads in MiXCR, keeping a single row per CDR3 protein. The sample lists about 27,000 distinct CDR3 sequences, around 56% occurring once. This clonotype was observed a single time. The chain joins TRBV6-1 to TRBJ2-3, with 10 bases aligning to TRBD1. The receptor was derived from a male donor with lung adenocarcinoma. The CD4 and CD8 labels of this study may be unreliable. Sequenced input: CD8+ T cells from the center of a lung tumor. For the CDR3, the DNA is TGTGCCAGCGGGGAAGCCGGGACAGGGGACCGGGAGACGCAGTATTTT. This sequence encodes CASGEAGTGDRETQYF.